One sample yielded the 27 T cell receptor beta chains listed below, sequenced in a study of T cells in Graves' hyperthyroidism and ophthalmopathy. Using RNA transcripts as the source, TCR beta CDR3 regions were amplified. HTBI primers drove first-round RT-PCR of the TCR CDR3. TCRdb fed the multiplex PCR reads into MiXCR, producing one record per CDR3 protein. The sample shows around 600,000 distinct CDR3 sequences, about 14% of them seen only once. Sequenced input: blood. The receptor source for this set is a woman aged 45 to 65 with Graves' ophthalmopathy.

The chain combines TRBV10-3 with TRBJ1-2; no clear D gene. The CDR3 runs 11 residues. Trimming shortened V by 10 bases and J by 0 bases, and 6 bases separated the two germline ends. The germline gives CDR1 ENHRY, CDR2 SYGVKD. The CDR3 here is CATRANYGYTF. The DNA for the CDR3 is TGTGCCACCCGGGCTAACTATGGCTACACCTTC.

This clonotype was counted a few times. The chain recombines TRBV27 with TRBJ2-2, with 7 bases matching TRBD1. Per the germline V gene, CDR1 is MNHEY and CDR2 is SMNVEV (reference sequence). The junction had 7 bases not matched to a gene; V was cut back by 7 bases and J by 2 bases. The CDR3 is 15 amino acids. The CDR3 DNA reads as TGTGCCAGCACTACCGGGACAGAAAACACCGGGGAGCTGTTTTTT. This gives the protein CASTTGTENTGELFF.

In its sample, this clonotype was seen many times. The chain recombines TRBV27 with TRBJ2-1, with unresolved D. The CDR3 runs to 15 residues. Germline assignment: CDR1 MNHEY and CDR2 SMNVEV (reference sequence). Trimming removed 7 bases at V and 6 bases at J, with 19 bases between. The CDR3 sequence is CASTRDRSPGNEQFF. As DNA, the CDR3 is TGTGCCAGCACTCGAGACCGATCCCCAGGCAATGAGCAGTTCTTC.

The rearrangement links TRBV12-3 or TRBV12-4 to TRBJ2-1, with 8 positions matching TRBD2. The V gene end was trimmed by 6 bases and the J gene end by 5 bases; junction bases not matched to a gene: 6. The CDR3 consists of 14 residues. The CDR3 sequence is CASSTSGSNNEQFF. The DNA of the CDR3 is TGTGCCAGCAGCACAAGCGGGAGTAACAATGAGCAGTTCTTC.

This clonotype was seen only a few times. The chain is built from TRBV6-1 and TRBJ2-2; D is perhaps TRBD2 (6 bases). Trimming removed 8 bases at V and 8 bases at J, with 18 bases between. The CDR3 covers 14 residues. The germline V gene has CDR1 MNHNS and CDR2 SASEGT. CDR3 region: CASFPGVGLGELFF. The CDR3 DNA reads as TGTGCCAGCTTCCCGGGAGTTGGGTTGGGGGAGCTGTTTTTT.

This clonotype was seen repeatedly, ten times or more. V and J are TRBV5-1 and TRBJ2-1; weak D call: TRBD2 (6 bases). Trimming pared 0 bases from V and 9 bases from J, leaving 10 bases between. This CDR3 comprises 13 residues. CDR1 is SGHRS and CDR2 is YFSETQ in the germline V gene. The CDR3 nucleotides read TGCGCCAGCAGCTTGGCCGGGGGTCTTGAGCAGTTCTTC. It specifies CASSLAGGLEQFF.

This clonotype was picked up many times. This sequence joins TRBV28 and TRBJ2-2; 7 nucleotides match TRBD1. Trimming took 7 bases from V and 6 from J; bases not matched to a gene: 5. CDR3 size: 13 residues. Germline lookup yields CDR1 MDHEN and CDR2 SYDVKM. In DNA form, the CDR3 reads TGTGCCAGCATCGACAGGGATTCCGGGGAGCTGTTTTTT. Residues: CASIDRDSGELFF.

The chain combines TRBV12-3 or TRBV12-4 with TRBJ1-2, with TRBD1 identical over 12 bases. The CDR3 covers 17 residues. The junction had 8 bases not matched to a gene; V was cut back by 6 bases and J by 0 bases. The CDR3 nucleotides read TGTGCCAGCAGGAACCGGGACAGGGGGCAGCCTAACTATGGCTACACCTTC. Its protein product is CASRNRDRGQPNYGYTF.

CDR3 sequence: CASQRGSRMIGELFF. DNA for the CDR3: TGTGCCAGCCAAAGGGGATCCCGGATGATCGGGGAGCTGTTTTTT. V usage is TRBV6-2 or TRBV6-3 and J usage is TRBJ2-2, with D tentatively TRBD1 (5 bases). Trimming took off 8 bases at V and 7 bases at J, with 20 bases between the two ends. Germline V gene data show CDR1 as MNHEY and CDR2 as SVGEGT. The CDR3 has 15 residues.

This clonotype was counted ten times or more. The CDR3 DNA follows: TGCAGTGCTTACGGAGGGATAGAGACCCAGTACTTC. Translated, it gives CSAYGGIETQYF. The chain is built from TRBV20-1 and TRBJ2-5; D might be TRBD2 (6 bases). This CDR3 region has 12 residues. Trimming took off 5 bases at V and 4 bases at J, with 11 bases between the two ends. Germline V gene sequence: CDR1 DFQATT, CDR2 SNEGSKA (reference sequence).

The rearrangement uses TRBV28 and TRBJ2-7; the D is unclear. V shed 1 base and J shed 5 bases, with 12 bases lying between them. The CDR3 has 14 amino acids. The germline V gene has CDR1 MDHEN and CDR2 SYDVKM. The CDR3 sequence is CASSLLGSGHEQYF. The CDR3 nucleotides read TGTGCCAGCAGTTTATTGGGTTCCGGCCACGAGCAGTACTTC.

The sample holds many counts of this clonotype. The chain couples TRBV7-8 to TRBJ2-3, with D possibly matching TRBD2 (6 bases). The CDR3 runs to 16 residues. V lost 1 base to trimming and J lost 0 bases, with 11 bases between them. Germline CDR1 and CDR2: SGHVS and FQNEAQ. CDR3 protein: CASSLGGGVSTDTQYF. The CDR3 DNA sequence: TGTGCCAGCAGCTTAGGGGGCGGGGTGAGCACAGATACGCAGTATTTT.

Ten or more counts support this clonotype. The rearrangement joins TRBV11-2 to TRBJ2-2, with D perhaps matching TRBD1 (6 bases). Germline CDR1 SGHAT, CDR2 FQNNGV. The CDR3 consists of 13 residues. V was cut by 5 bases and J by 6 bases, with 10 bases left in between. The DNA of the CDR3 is TGTGCCAGCAGCGTCAGGGGTGCCGGGGAGCTGTTTTTT. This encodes CASSVRGAGELFF.

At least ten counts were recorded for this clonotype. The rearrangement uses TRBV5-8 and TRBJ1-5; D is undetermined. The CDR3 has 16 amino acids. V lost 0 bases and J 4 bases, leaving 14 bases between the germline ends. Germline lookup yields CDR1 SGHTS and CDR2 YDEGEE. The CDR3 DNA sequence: TGTGCCAGCAGCTTGGGCCCACCCCGGATGAATCAGCCCCAGCATTTT. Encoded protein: CASSLGPPRMNQPQHF.

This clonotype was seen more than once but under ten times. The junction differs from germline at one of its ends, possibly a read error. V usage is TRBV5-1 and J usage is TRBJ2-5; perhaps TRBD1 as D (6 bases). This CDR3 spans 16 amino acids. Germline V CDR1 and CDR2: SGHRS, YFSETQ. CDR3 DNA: TGCGCCAGCAGCGTACCATCGACAGGATTCCAAGAGACCCAATACTTC. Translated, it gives CASSVPSTGFQETQYF. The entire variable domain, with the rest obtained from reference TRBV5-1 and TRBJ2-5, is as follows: KAGVTQTPRYLIKTRGQQVTLSCSPISGHRSVSWYQQTPGQGLQFLFEYFSETQRNKGNFPGRFSGRQFSNSRSEMNVSTLELGDSALYLCASSVPSTGFQETQYFGPGTRLLVL.

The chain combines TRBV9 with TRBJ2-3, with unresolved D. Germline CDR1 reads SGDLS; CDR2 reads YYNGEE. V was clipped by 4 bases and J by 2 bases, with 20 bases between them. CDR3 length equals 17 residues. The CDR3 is CASSPKGYLTSTDTQYF. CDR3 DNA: TGTGCCAGCAGCCCTAAAGGGTACCTCACTTCCACAGATACGCAGTATTTT.

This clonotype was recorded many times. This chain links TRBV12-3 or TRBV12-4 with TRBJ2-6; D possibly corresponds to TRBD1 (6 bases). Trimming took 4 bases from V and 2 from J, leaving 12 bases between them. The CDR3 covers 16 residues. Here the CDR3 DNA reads TGTGCCAGCAGTTCGTCAGGGGTGGCTGGGGCCAACGTCCTGACTTTC. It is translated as CASSSSGVAGANVLTF.

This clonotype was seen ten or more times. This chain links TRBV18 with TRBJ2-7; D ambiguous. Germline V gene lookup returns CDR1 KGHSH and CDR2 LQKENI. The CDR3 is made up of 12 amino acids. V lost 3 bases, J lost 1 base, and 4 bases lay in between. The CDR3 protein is CASSPQSYEQYF. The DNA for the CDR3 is TGTGCCAGCTCACCTCAATCCTACGAGCAGTACTTC. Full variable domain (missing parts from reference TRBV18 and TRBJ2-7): NAGVMQNPRHLVRRRGQEARLRCSPMKGHSHVYWYRQLPEEGLKFMVYLQKENIIDESGMPKERFSAEFPKEGPSILRIQQVVRGDSAAYFCASSPQSYEQYFGPGTRLTVT.

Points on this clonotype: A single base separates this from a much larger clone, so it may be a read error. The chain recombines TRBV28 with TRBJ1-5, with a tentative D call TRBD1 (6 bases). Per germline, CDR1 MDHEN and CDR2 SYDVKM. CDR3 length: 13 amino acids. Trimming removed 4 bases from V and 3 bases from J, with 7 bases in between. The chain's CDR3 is CASSYRVNQPQHF. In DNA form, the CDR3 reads TGTGCCAGCAGTTACAGGGTCAATCAGCCCCAGCATTTT.

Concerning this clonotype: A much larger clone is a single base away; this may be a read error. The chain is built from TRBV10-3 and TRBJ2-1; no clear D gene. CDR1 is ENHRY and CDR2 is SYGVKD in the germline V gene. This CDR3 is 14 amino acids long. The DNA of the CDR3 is TGTGCCATCAGTGGTGCCGAGAACTACAATGAGCAGTGCTTC. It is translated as CAISGAENYNEQCF.

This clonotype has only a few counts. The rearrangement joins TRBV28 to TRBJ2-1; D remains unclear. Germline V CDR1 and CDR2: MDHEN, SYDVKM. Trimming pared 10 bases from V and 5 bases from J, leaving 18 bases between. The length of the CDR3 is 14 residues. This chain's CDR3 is CATKVALPDNEQFF. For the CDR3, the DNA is TGTGCCACCAAAGTTGCTTTACCTGACAATGAGCAGTTCTTC.

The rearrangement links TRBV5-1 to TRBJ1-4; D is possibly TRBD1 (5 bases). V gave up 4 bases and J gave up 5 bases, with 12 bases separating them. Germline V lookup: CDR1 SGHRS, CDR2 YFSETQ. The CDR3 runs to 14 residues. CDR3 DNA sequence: TGCGCCAGCAGCCCCGGGACCAAAAATGAAAAACTGTTTTTT. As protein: CASSPGTKNEKLFF.

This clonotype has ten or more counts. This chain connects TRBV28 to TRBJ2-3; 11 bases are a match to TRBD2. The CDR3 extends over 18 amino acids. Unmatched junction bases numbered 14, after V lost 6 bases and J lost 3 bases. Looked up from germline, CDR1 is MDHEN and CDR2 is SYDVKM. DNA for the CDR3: TGTGCCAGCAGCAGAGGGCTTAGCGGGAGGGCCGTAACAGATACGCAGTATTTT. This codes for CASSRGLSGRAVTDTQYF.

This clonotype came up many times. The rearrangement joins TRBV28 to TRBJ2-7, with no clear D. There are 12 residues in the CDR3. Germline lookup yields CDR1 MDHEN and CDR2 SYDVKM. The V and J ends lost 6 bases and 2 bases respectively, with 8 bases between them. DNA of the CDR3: TGTGCCAGCAGCCGGTGGGCCTACGAGCAGTACTTC. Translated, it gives CASSRWAYEQYF.

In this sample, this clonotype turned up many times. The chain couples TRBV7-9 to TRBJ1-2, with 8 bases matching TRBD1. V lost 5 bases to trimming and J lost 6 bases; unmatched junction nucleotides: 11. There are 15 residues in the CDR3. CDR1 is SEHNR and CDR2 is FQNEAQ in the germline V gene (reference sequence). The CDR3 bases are TGTGCCAGCAGCGTCGTGCAGGGGGCAGGTGATGGCTACACCTTC. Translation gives CASSVVQGAGDGYTF.

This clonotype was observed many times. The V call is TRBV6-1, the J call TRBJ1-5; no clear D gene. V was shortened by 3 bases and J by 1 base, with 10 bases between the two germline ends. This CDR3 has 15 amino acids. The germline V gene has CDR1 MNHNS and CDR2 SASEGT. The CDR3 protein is CASSERGRSNQPQHF. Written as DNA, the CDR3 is TGTGCCAGCAGTGAGCGGGGTCGGAGCAATCAGCCCCAGCATTTT.

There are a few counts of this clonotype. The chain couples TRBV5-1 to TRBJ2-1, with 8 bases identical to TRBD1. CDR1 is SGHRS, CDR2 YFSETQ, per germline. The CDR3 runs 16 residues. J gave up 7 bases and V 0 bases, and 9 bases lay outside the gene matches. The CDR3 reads CASSLVPGGFGNEQFF. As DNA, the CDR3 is TGCGCCAGCAGCTTGGTTCCAGGGGGCTTCGGGAATGAGCAGTTCTTC.